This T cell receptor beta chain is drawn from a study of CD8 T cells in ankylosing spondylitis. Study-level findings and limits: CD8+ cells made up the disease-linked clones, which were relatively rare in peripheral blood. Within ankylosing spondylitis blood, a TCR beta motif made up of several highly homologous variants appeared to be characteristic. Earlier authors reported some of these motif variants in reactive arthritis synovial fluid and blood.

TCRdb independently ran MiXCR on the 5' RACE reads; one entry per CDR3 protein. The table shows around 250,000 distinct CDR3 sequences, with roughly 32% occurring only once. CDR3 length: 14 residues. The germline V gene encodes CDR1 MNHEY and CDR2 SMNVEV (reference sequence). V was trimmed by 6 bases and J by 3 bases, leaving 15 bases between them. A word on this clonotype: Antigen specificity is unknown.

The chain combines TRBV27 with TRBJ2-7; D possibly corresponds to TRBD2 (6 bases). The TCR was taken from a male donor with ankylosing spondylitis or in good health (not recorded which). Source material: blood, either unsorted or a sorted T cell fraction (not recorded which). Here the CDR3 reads CASSPGLRIYEQYF. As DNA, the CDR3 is TGTGCCAGCAGCCCGGGACTTCGTATCTACGAGCAGTACTTC.